The rows below give T cell receptor beta chains drawn from one sample of a study of shared clonotypes between healthy human individuals. TCRdb's table, derived via immunoSEQ multiplex PCR, lists solely in-frame clones and lacks some. This sample carries 2 million to 2.5 million clones, nearly 97% of them seen once, and the ten largest clones take 0.13%. Sequenced sample: naive CD4+ T cells sorted from blood. All receptors derive from a man aged 18-30 years in good health. Each CDR3 is given with its conserved first and last residue. D genes are given only for firm matches. Some rows mark clone size as missing; the rest say once, few, many or name a class of expanded clone.

CDR3,DNA,J,V,D,size
CSVGDRGAHGYTF,TGCAGCGTTGGTGACAGGGGAGCCCATGGCTACACCTTC,TRBJ1-2,TRBV29-1,TRBD1,once
CAWSVPRDRAGNTIYF,TGTGCCTGGAGTGTTCCCCGGGACAGGGCTGGAAACACCATATATTTT,TRBJ1-3,TRBV30,TRBD1,NA
CASSLDRGYEQYF,TGTGCCAGCAGCTTGGACAGGGGCTACGAGCAGTACTTC,TRBJ2-7,TRBV6-4,TRBD1,once
CASSEGSGRYNSPLHF,TGCGCCAGCAGTGAGGGGTCAGGGAGATATAATTCACCCCTCCACTTT,TRBJ1-6,TRBV10-2,NA,NA
CASSQQGPNSPLHF,TGTGCCAGCAGTCAACAGGGTCCCAATTCACCCCTCCACTTT,TRBJ1-6,TRBV6-5,NA,NA
CASSQHTGTTETQYF,TGCGCCAGCAGCCAGCATACCGGGACTACGGAGACCCAGTACTTC,TRBJ2-5,TRBV4-1,TRBD2,NA
CASSVRNTEAFF,TGTGCCAGCAGTGTACGGAACACTGAAGCTTTCTTT,TRBJ1-1,TRBV6-1,NA,NA
CSAAVGTEAFF,TGCAGTGCTGCAGTGGGGACTGAAGCTTTCTTT,TRBJ1-1,TRBV20-1,NA,NA
CASSMVMGSPLHF,TGTGCCAGCAGTATGGTAATGGGTTCACCCCTCCACTTT,TRBJ1-6,TRBV6-5,NA,NA
CASSLRGPGDYGYTF,TGTGCCAGCAGTTTAAGGGGGCCGGGCGACTATGGCTACACCTTC,TRBJ1-2,TRBV28,TRBD1,NA
CASSIKQGWSSYEQYF,TGTGCCAGCAGCATAAAACAGGGGTGGAGCTCCTACGAGCAGTACTTC,TRBJ2-7,TRBV5-6,TRBD1,once